This TCR beta chain was retrieved from a study of blood T cell repertoires in COVID-19. Study details: Sites in the United States, Italy and Spain provided acute and convalescent COVID-19 samples. Sample material is recorded as cDNA or gDNA derived from T cells, B-cell-depleted T cells, or PBMCs.

Cohort 3 recovered donors had two negative PCRs, clearance, or symptom resolution. V lost 0 bases to trimming and J lost 3 bases; unmatched junction nucleotides: 7. This CDR3 comprises 17 residues. CDR1 and CDR2 from the germline V gene are LGHNA and YSLEER. Only in-frame clones appear in the TCRdb table, and some are missing; sequencing was by immunoSEQ multiplex PCR. The sample has some 150,000 clones, approximately 83% seen once. The gene calls are TRBV4-3 and TRBJ1-4, with TRBD1 matching 7 bases. This clonotype was obtained from a man in his fifties or sixties who had recovered from COVID-19. Material for sequencing was PBMCs or T cells enriched from blood (not recorded which). CDR3 amino acids: CASSQDEGGASNEKLFF. The CDR3 DNA reads as TGCGCCAGCAGCCAAGATGAAGGGGGCGCGTCTAATGAAAAACTGTTTTTT.